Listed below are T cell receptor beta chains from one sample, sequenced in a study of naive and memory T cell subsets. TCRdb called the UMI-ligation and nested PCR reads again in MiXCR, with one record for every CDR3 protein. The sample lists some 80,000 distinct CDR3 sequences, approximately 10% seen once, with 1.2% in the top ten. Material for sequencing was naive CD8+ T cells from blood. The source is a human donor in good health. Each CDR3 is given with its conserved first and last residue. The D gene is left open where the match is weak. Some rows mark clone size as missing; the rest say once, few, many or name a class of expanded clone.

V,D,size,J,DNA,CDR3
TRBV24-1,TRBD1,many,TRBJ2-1,TGTGCCACCAGTGACCCGGGACAGGGGGGTGGGAATGAGCAGTTCTTC,CATSDPGQGGGNEQFF
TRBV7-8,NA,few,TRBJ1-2,TGTGCCAGCAGCTCCGGGGACGGACTCTATGGCTACACCTTC,CASSSGDGLYGYTF
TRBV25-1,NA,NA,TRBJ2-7,TGTGCCAGCAGTGATAGTTCTGCGACGGGGAACTGGAACGAGCAGTACTTC,CASSDSSATGNWNEQYF
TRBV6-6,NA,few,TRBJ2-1,TGTGCCAGCAGTTACTCAACGTTCAATGAGCAGTTCTTC,CASSYSTFNEQFF
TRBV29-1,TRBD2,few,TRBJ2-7,TGCAGCGTTGAAGGGACTAGCGGGCGCTACGAGCAGTACTTC,CSVEGTSGRYEQYF
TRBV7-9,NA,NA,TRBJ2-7,TGTGCCAGCCAAGGTTCCCCCTACGAGCAGTACTTC,CASQGSPYEQYF
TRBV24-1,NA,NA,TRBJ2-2,TGTGCCACCAGTGAAACCGACTACGACACCGGGGAGCTGTTTTTT,CATSETDYDTGELFF
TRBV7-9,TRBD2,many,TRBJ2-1,TGTGCCAGCAGCTTATCTAGCGGGAGATGGTATGAGCAGTTCTTC,CASSLSSGRWYEQFF
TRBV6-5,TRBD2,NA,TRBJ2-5,TGTGCCAGCAGTGCGACTAGCGGGAGGGCCAGAAAGACCCAGTACTTC,CASSATSGRARKTQYF
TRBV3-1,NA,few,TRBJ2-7,TGTGCCAGCAGCCAAGATTTTTACGAGCAGTACTTC,CASSQDFYEQYF
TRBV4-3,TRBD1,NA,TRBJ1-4,TGCGCCAGCAACCAACGCCGGACAGGGTTGGTTGAAAAACTGTTTTTT,CASNQRRTGLVEKLFF
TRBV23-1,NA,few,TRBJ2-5,TGCGCCAGCAGTCGCATTGCGATCAAAGAGACCCAGTACTTC,CASSRIAIKETQYF
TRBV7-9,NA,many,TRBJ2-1,TGTGCCAGCAGCTCGGTAAAGCGGGCCGCCAACAATGAGCAGTTCTTC,CASSSVKRAANNEQFF
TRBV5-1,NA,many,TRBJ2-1,TGCGCCAGCAGTCCAACCGTAGGCAGATTAGGCGATGAGCAGTTCTTC,CASSPTVGRLGDEQFF
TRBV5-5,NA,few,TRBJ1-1,TGTGCCAGCAGCTTGTCTGGCTATGAAGCTTTCTTT,CASSLSGYEAFF
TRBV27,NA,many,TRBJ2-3,TGTGCCAGTCGAATTACTAGGAACACAGATACGCAGTATTTT,CASRITRNTDTQYF
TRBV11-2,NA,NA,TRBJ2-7,TGTGCCAGCAGCTTAGTATATCGGGAGAATAACGAGCAGTACTTC,CASSLVYRENNEQYF
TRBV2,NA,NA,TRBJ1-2,TGTGCCAGCATGGACCGGCTTGGCTACACCTTC,CASMDRLGYTF
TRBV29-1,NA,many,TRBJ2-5,TGCAGCGTTGGTCAGGCGAGGCAAGAGACCCAGTACTTC,CSVGQARQETQYF
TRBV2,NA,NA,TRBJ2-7,TGTGCCAGCAGGGGAAGAGGTGGATACGAGCAGTACTTC,CASRGRGGYEQYF
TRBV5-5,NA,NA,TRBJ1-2,TGTGCCAGCAGCTCAACGGACACAAGGGCTAACTATGGCTACACCTTC,CASSSTDTRANYGYTF
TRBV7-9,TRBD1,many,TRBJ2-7,TGTGCCAGCAGCTTAGTTGACAGGGCATACGAGCAGTACTTC,CASSLVDRAYEQYF
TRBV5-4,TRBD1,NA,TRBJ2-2,TGTGCCATTCCAGGGGGCGCGAACACCGGGGAGCTGTTTTTT,CAIPGGANTGELFF
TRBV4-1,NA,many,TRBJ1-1,TGCGCCAGCAGCCCTACCAACACTGAAGCTTTCTTT,CASSPTNTEAFF
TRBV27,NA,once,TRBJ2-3,TGTGCCAGCAGTTGGAGGGGCAGCACAGATACGCAGTATTTT,CASSWRGSTDTQYF
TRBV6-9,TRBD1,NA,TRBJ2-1,TGTGCCAGCCTTGAGCGGACAGGGAACACTAAGGGGTTCTTC,CASLERTGNTKGFF
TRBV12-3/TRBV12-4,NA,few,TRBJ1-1,TGTGCCAGCAGTTTAGCTGGTTGGGGGGCCAATACTGAAGCTTTCTTT,CASSLAGWGANTEAFF
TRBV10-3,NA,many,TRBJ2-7,TGTGCCATCAGTGAGTTCCCACAGAACGAGCAGTACTTC,CAISEFPQNEQYF
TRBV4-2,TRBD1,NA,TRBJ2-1,TGTGCCAGCAGCCAAGAAGACAGGGATTACATGAATGAGCAGTTCTTC,CASSQEDRDYMNEQFF
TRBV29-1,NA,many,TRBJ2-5,TGCAGCGTTGCCCCCCGGGACCAACAAGAGACCCAGTACTTC,CSVAPRDQQETQYF
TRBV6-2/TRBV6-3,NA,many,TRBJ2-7,TGTGCCAGCAGTCCCACCGACAGGACAGCCTACGAGCAGTACTTC,CASSPTDRTAYEQYF
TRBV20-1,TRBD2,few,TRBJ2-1,TGCAGTGCTCACCCCGGGACTAGCCTCTCATTGTCTCATGAGCAGTTCTTC,CSAHPGTSLSLSHEQFF
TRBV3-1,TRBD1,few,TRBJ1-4,TGTGCCAGCAGCAACTACAGGGGGTCGGATGAAAAACTGTTTTTT,CASSNYRGSDEKLFF
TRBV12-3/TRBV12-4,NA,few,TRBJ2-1,TGTGCCAGCAGTTTAGTCGGGAGCGCGAATGAGCAGTTCTTC,CASSLVGSANEQFF
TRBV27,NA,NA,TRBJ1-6,TGTGCCAGCAGTCCTACTGGGTCACCCCTCCACTTT,CASSPTGSPLHF
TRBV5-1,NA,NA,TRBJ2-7,TGCGCCAGCAGCTTGGAGGCGGGCTCCTACGAGCAGTACTTC,CASSLEAGSYEQYF
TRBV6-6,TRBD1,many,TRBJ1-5,TGTGCCAGCGGGCCAGGGGGGAATCAGCCCCAGCATTTT,CASGPGGNQPQHF
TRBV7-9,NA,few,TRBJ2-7,TGTGCCAGCAGCTCATTAAGGGAGCGAGCCGGCGAGCAGTACTTC,CASSSLRERAGEQYF
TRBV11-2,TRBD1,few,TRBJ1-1,TGTGCCAGCAGCACCCGGGACAGGCTGAACACTGAAGCTTTCTTT,CASSTRDRLNTEAFF
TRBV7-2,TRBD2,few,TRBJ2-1,TGTGCCAGCAGCTCTCTAGCGGGAGAAGGCAATGAGCAGTTCTTC,CASSSLAGEGNEQFF
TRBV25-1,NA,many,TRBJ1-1,TGTGCCAGCTGGGGGACGACCCGTTTTGAAGCTTTCTTT,CASWGTTRFEAFF
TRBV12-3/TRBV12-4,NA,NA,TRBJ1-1,TGTGCCAGCAGACGGGGGGGGAACACTGAAGCTTTCTTT,CASRRGGNTEAFF
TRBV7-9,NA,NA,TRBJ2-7,TGTGCCAGCAGCTCAGGGGGAGGGGACGAGCAGTACTTC,CASSSGGGDEQYF
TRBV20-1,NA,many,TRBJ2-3,TGCAGTGCTGGAAGGGAAGGAGGCAAGCCCCTTTACACAGATACGCAGTATTTT,CSAGREGGKPLYTDTQYF
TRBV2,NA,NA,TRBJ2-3,TGTGCCAGCATTTCCCTAGGAGGCACAGATACGCAGTATTTT,CASISLGGTDTQYF